The source of this T cell receptor (beta chain) is a study of blood T cell repertoires in COVID-19. Study in general: The analysed material was cDNA or gDNA that came from T cells, B-cell-depleted T cells, or PBMCs.

As processed by the authors: Using reference gene primer amplification, nucleated cell counts were estimated. Sequencing was performed with immunoSEQ multiplex PCR; in TCRdb, only in-frame clones are kept and a portion is missing. That table gives V, J and clone size, and the DNA gave D and trimming. The sample lists about 73,000 clones, approximately 80% seen once, with roughly 20% in the top ten. Germline V gene data show CDR1 as SGHRS and CDR2 as YFSETQ. CDR3 length: 15 amino acids. The V end was cut by 4 bases, the J end by 4 bases, with 14 bases between. The TCR comes from a woman in her seventies with acute or convalescent COVID-19. Material for sequencing was peripheral blood. The chain carries TRBV5-1 and TRBJ2-2, with D perhaps matching TRBD2 (6 bases). The CDR3 sequence: CASSKGLQITGELFF. The CDR3 nucleotides are TGCGCCAGCAGCAAGGGACTCCAAATCACCGGGGAGCTGTTTTTT.